This T cell receptor (beta chain) comes out of a study of Tregs in tolerant kidney transplant recipients (dated by TCRdb to the late 2010s). Background on the whole study: TCRbeta sequencing was used in the study to identify donor-specific regulatory T cells before combined kidney and bone marrow transplantation, and the identified cells were then tracked after transplant. In a few healthy controls, several methods of expanding Tregs specific for an allogeneic donor were compared by TCRbeta repertoire sequencing.

For TCRbeta CDR3 sequencing, genomic DNA from the sorted cells was extracted using the QIAGEN DNeasy Blood and Tissue Kit. High-throughput TCRbeta CDR3 sequencing, including PCR amplification with bias correction and internal controls, was performed commercially through immunoSEQ. As for the original processing: Unique productive TCRbeta sequences were defined by CDR3 nucleotide sequence where primers matched, and otherwise by CDR3 amino acid sequence together with Vbeta and Jbeta genes. Sorting error was corrected by removing sequences shared between sorted populations at a frequency ratio of 2:1 or less, and the remaining shared sequences were assigned to the higher population. A sequence was defined as donor-reactive if the sequence was expanded at least 5-fold in CFSE-low cells compared with unstimulated cells and had a frequency of at least 0.01% in CFSE-low cells. Jensen-Shannon divergence, calculated on the top 100 TCRbeta sequences ranked by frequency, was used to quantify repertoire divergence. For samples with multiple sequencing runs, sorting error was corrected separately for each run before the runs were pooled. Sourced from immuneACCESS, this table was stored by TCRdb with only in-frame sequences that have V and J called. A share of the clones is absent; for the studies checked, an unresolved V gene accounts for under half, and the remainder has no known explanation. The V and J calls and the clone size are those of that table, but D and trimming were determined from the DNA. The sample table records roughly 70,000 clones; around 83% of these occur just once. Jointly, the top ten make up around 4% of the sample.

Broad study findings and their caveats: Expanding Tregs with activated donor B cells appeared to identify the most biologically relevant and donor-specific TCRbeta repertoire. Although technical replication error seemed to be minimal, the question of biological reproducibility was not addressed directly. The study was limited by small patient numbers, and the findings need validation in larger populations and under other immunosuppression protocols.

CDR1 and CDR2, per the germline V gene (reference sequence), are SGHKS and YYEKEE. Taken from cysteine to phenylalanine, the CDR3 has 13 residues. The entry retains the CDR3 DNA only, 39 bases that are in frame from base 1. V and J are truncated by 4 bases and 3 bases respectively, leaving an intervening sequence of 10 bases. Thawed PBMCs were FACS-sorted into unstimulated Tregs (CD4+CD25+CD127-), CD4+ non-Tregs (CD4+CD25-), CD4 cells and CD8 cells. Healthy control blood was obtained either as purchased buffy coats or from healthy volunteers. Healthy control blood was processed to PBMCs by Ficoll density gradient and cryopreserved, and patient PBMCs were collected before and after transplant. For this clone: Its antigen is currently not known. Per-base quality was not reported, and no clone a single base away is much larger than it.

The sequence was obtained from a human donor in good health. The sequenced sample consisted of CD4+ T cells from blood. Recombination joined TRBV5-5 with TRBJ1-1, and the D gene may be TRBD1, 5 bases matching. The CDR3 here reads CASSAGPDTEAFF. The DNA sequence is given as TGTGCCAGCAGCGCGGGACCGGACACTGAAGCTTTCTTT.